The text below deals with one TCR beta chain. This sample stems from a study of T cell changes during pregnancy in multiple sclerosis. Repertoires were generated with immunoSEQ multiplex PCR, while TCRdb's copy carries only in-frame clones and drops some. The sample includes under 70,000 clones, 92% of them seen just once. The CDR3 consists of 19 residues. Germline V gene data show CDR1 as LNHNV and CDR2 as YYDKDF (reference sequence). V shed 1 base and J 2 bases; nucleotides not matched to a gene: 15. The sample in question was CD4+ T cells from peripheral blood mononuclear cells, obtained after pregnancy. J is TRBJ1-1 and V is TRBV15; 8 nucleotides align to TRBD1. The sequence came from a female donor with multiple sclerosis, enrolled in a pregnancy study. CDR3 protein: CATSRAFGTGGTLNTEAFF. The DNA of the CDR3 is TGTGCCACCAGCAGAGCTTTTGGGACAGGCGGGACTCTTAACACTGAAGCTTTCTTT.